The 10 T cell receptor beta chains given below trace back to one sample, sequenced in a study of blood T cell repertoires in COVID-19. TCRdb's table, derived via immunoSEQ multiplex PCR, lists solely in-frame clones and lacks some. The repertoire holds some 290,000 clones, with around 91% as singletons. Material: peripheral blood. The receptors originated from a woman in her forties with COVID-19, enrolled during active disease.

V and J are TRBV2 and TRBJ2-2; TRBD2 agrees at 8 bases. V was clipped by 5 bases and J by 4 bases; unmatched bases: 9. The germline CDR1 and CDR2 sequences are SNHLY and FYNNEI. This CDR3 spans 16 amino acids. The CDR3 here is CASSRPGLGGTGELFF. The DNA for the CDR3 is TGTGCCAGCAGTCGACCGGGACTAGGTGGCACCGGGGAGCTGTTTTTT.

As to this clone: Other DNA sequences in the same sample also yield this CDR3. This rearrangement joins TRBV29-1 to TRBJ1-2; 7 positions match TRBD1. Trimming at V came to 6 bases and at J to 2 bases, leaving 0 bases not matched to a gene. The CDR3 covers 11 residues. Germline lookup yields CDR1 SQVTM and CDR2 ANQGSEA. CDR3 amino acids: CSVGQNYGYTF. The CDR3 DNA reads TGCAGCGTGGGACAGAACTATGGCTACACCTTC. The whole variable domain, filled in from reference TRBV29-1 and TRBJ1-2, reads SAVISQKPSRDICQRGTSLTIQCQVDSQVTMMFWYRQQPGQSLTLIATANQGSEATYESGFVIDKFPISRPNLTFSTLTVSNMSPEDSSIYLCSVGQNYGYTFGSGTRLTVV.

V gene TRBV28 combines with J gene TRBJ1-4; possible D gene TRBD1, 5 bases. The CDR3 is made up of 15 amino acids. Germline V gene data show CDR1 as MDHEN and CDR2 as SYDVKM. Trimming pared 6 bases from V and 0 bases from J, leaving 11 bases between. CDR3 region: CASRIRDSTNEKLFF. The CDR3, as DNA: TGTGCCAGCAGAATTAGGGACTCAACTAATGAAAAACTGTTTTTT.

The chain recombines TRBV28 with TRBJ2-7; a possible D gene is TRBD1 (5 bases). This CDR3 is 12 amino acids long. V lost 2 bases, J lost 9 bases, and 11 bases lay in between. Germline V gives CDR1 MDHEN, CDR2 SYDVKM. CDR3 in DNA: TGTGCCAGCAGTTTACTCAGGGATGGGCAGTACTTC. It encodes CASSLLRDGQYF.

The chain couples TRBV18 to TRBJ1-4, with a tentative D call TRBD1 (5 bases). V was pared by 3 bases and J by 6 bases, with 14 bases between. CDR1 and CDR2 (germline): KGHSH, LQKENI. This CDR3 contains 15 residues. CDR3 coding DNA: TGTGCCAGCTCACCGGACCGGGGCGGGGATGAAAAACTGTTTTTT. It specifies CASSPDRGGDEKLFF. The full variable domain, in which reference TRBV18 and TRBJ1-4 provide the parts outside the CDR3, is NAGVMQNPRHLVRRRGQEARLRCSPMKGHSHVYWYRQLPEEGLKFMVYLQKENIIDESGMPKERFSAEFPKEGPSILRIQQVVRGDSAAYFCASSPDRGGDEKLFFGSGTQLSVL.

The chain links TRBV6-6 to TRBJ2-3, with 10 bases matching TRBD2. This CDR3 region has 15 residues. Germline values: CDR1 MNHNY, CDR2 SVGAGI (reference sequence). J lost 5 bases, V lost 5 bases, and 7 bases had no gene match. CDR3 in amino acids: CASSLSSGSQDTQYF. The CDR3 bases are TGTGCCAGCAGTCTATCTAGCGGGAGTCAAGATACGCAGTATTTT.

The J gene is TRBJ2-7, the V gene TRBV9, with 10 bases that match TRBD2. The trim removed 3 bases at V and 7 bases at J, leaving 16 bases unmatched. Germline CDR1 SGDLS, CDR2 YYNGEE. The CDR3 spans 17 residues. CDR3 sequence (DNA): TGTGCCAGCAGCGGAGACCCCCTTGGGACTAGCGCCGGGGAGCAGTACTTC. Encoded protein: CASSGDPLGTSAGEQYF. The full variable domain, its missing parts supplied by reference TRBV9 and TRBJ2-7, is DSGVTQTPKHLITATGQRVTLRCSPRSGDLSVYWYQQSLDQGLQFLIQYYNGEERAKGNILERFSAQQFPDLHSELNLSSLELGDSALYFCASSGDPLGTSAGEQYFGPGTRLTVT.

The J gene is TRBJ2-2, the V gene TRBV11-2; D is possibly TRBD2 (5 bases). V lost 2 bases, J lost 1 base, and 14 bases lay in between. From germline, CDR1 is SGHAT and CDR2 FQNNGV. The CDR3 sequence is 17 residues long. CDR3 in amino acids: CASSLLHGILNTGELFF. The CDR3 coding sequence is TGTGCCAGCAGCTTACTCCACGGGATACTGAACACCGGGGAGCTGTTTTTT.

The chain links TRBV10-1 to TRBJ1-5; 9 bases agree with TRBD1. With V trimmed by 6 bases and J by 6 bases, 12 bases remained unmatched. The germline gives CDR1 WNHNN, CDR2 SYGVQD (reference sequence). This CDR3 spans 16 amino acids. CDR3 nucleotide sequence: TGCGCCAGCAGGGGACCGGGACAGGGTTTTGCTCAGCCCCAGCATTTT. Translated, it gives CASRGPGQGFAQPQHF.

J is TRBJ1-2 and V is TRBV20-1; 9 bases match TRBD1. The CDR3 consists of 16 residues. Looked up from germline, CDR1 is DFQATT and CDR2 is SNEGSKA (reference sequence). J was trimmed by 6 bases and V by 3 bases; bases with no gene match: 14. Here the CDR3 reads CSASLAAQGASDGYTF. CDR3 bases: TGCAGTGCTAGTTTAGCGGCACAGGGGGCGAGCGATGGCTACACCTTC.